A selection of T cell receptor beta chains follows, all from one sample in a study of T cell responses to AZD1222 COVID-19 vaccine. Sequencing used immunoSEQ multiplex PCR; TCRdb keeps in-frame clones, though not all of them. This sample has 110,000 to 150,000 clones, with 88% found just once. The sequences come from peripheral blood, collected on day 0 of AZD1222 vaccination. These receptor sequences come from an adult in good health. CDR3s include the opening cysteine and the closing phenylalanine or tryptophan. A D gene is named only where the DNA matches it firmly. Clone size is not always given. Where it is, it says once, few, many or a class for expanded clones.

v_call,j_call,clone_size,d_call,cdr3_length,cdr3_nt,cdr3_aa
TRBV3-1/TRBV3-2,TRBJ2-7,.,TRBD2,14,TGTGCCAGCAGCCAAGTGGGGGGGGTTTACGAGCAGTACTTC,CASSQVGGVYEQYF
TRBV7-8,TRBJ1-2,.,.,15,TGTGCCAGCAGCCCCCGGGGGTGGGATAACTATGGCTACACCTTC,CASSPRGWDNYGYTF
TRBV19,TRBJ2-1,.,.,13,TGTGCCAGTAGTACCCCCCCAGCCAATGAGCAGTTCTTC,CASSTPPANEQFF
TRBV28,TRBJ2-1,once,TRBD1,15,TGTGCCAGCAGTTTCGGGACAGGGATGTACAATGAGCAGTTCTTC,CASSFGTGMYNEQFF
TRBV3-1/TRBV3-2,TRBJ1-1,.,.,13,TGTGCCAGCAGCCAAGGACACAGGGATTTGGATTTCTTT,CASSQGHRDLDFF
TRBV7-2,TRBJ1-5,.,.,13,TGTGCCAGCAGCTTATGGAACAATCAGCCCCAGCATTTT,CASSLWNNQPQHF
TRBV19,TRBJ2-1,.,TRBD2,15,TGTGCCAGTACCCCAGCGGGAGTAGGATACAATGAGCAGTTCTTC,CASTPAGVGYNEQFF
TRBV5-8,TRBJ2-3,.,.,17,TGTGCCAGCAGCTTGAAATGGAGGGGATCTAGCACAGATACGCAGTATTTT,CASSLKWRGSSTDTQYF
TRBV12-3/TRBV12-4,TRBJ1-1,.,.,13,TGTGCCAGCATCCCGGACTCAAACACTGAAGCTTTCTTT,CASIPDSNTEAFF
TRBV19,TRBJ1-1,once,.,15,TGTGCCAGTAGTATACGGGCAGGGATGAACACTGAAGCTTTCTTT,CASSIRAGMNTEAFF
TRBV9,TRBJ2-7,.,.,13,TGTGCCAGCAGAGCGGAAAGCTCCTACGAGCAGTACTTC,CASRAESSYEQYF
TRBV7-6,TRBJ2-3,.,TRBD2,16,TGTGCCAGCAGTTCGGGACTAGCGGGCTCCACAGATACGCAGTATTTT,CASSSGLAGSTDTQYF
TRBV9,TRBJ1-1,once,.,13,TGTGCCAGCAGCGTAGGGGGATCCACTGAAGCTTTCTTT,CASSVGGSTEAFF
TRBV5-1,TRBJ2-7,.,TRBD1,14,TGCGCCAGCAGCCGCACGACAGGGCTCCACGAGCAGTACTTC,CASSRTTGLHEQYF
TRBV10-3,TRBJ2-7,.,TRBD2,15,TGTGCCATCAGTGAGAAGGGACTAGCTGGTTACGAGCAGTACTTC,CAISEKGLAGYEQYF
TRBV5-1,TRBJ1-1,.,.,12,TGCGCCAGCAGCTTCGAAGGGGCGCGGGCTTTCTTT,CASSFEGARAFF
TRBV11-3,TRBJ2-7,.,.,13,TGTGCCAGCAGCTTAGGCCCCGACAGCGAGCAGTACTTC,CASSLGPDSEQYF
TRBV27,TRBJ2-1,.,TRBD2,17,TGTGCCAGCAGACTAGCGGGAGTCGGATTGAAGGATAATGAGCAGTTCTTC,CASRLAGVGLKDNEQFF
TRBV5-6,TRBJ1-5,.,.,16,TGTGCCAGCAGCTTGCTAGGAGGGGGAAGGAATCAGCCCCAGCATTTT,CASSLLGGGRNQPQHF
TRBV4-3,TRBJ2-3,.,TRBD2,17,TGCGCCAGCAGCCAAGATAAGCCTAGCGGATCCACAGATACGCAGTATTTT,CASSQDKPSGSTDTQYF
TRBV4-2,TRBJ1-5,.,.,15,TGTGCCAGCAGCCAAGAGTCGGGTAGCAATCAGCCCCAGCATTTT,CASSQESGSNQPQHF
TRBV7-9,TRBJ1-6,.,TRBD1,15,TGTGCCAGCAGCTTACGACAGGGGCCGGGTTCACCCCTCCACTTT,CASSLRQGPGSPLHF
TRBV9,TRBJ1-1,.,.,15,TGTGCCAGCAGCGTAGAGGGCAGTGGAGACACTGAAGCTTTCTTT,CASSVEGSGDTEAFF
TRBV25-1,TRBJ1-2,few,.,16,TGTGCCAGCAGTGAATCCTTCGCGGTCGTTTTGGATGGCTACACCTTC,CASSESFAVVLDGYTF
TRBV18,TRBJ1-2,.,TRBD1,14,TGTGCCAGCTCACCGGGGACAGGGGACTATGGCTACACCTTC,CASSPGTGDYGYTF
TRBV5-1,TRBJ2-7,.,.,12,TGCGCCAGCAGCTTGGATGGTCACGAGCAGTACTTC,CASSLDGHEQYF
TRBV5-1,TRBJ2-3,.,.,16,TGCGCCAGCAGCTACGGATCGGGACCTAGCACAGATACGCAGTATTTT,CASSYGSGPSTDTQYF
TRBV9,TRBJ2-5,.,TRBD1,15,TGTGCCAGCAGCGTTAACAGGGGGCTTACAGAGACCCAGTACTTC,CASSVNRGLTETQYF
TRBV11-2,TRBJ2-3,.,.,12,TGTGCCAGCAGCTTAAGGGAAGATACGCAGTATTTT,CASSLREDTQYF
TRBV18,TRBJ2-6,.,TRBD1,17,TGTGCCAGCTCTCCGGGACAGACAGTCTCTGGGGCCAACGTCCTGACTTTC,CASSPGQTVSGANVLTF
TRBV30,TRBJ2-3,.,.,11,TGTGCCTGGAGTCCTAAAGATACGCAGTATTTT,CAWSPKDTQYF
TRBV6-5,TRBJ1-5,.,.,13,TGTGCCAGCAGTTACGGCTACAGTCAGCCCCAGCATTTT,CASSYGYSQPQHF
TRBV12-3/TRBV12-4,TRBJ2-7,.,.,10,TGTGCCAGCAAGTTTGGTGGGGGCGGCTTC,CASKFGGGGF
TRBV29-1,TRBJ2-7,.,TRBD1,14,TGCAGCGCCACTGGACAGGGTGGTTTGTACGAGCAGTACTTC,CSATGQGGLYEQYF
TRBV19,TRBJ1-4,.,.,14,TGTGCCAGTAGTATGGGGCAGGCCAATGAAAAACTGTTTTTT,CASSMGQANEKLFF
TRBV19,TRBJ1-2,.,.,14,TGTGCCAGTAGTATTACCCAGGGGAGCTATGGCTACACCTTC,CASSITQGSYGYTF
TRBV6-2/TRBV6-3,TRBJ2-6,.,.,17,TGTGCCAGCAGTTTATGGGCGGAAGATTCTGGGGCCAACGTCCTGACTTTC,CASSLWAEDSGANVLTF
TRBV5-8,TRBJ2-7,.,TRBD1,15,TGTGCCAGCAGCTTGCGGGTCCACAGGGGTTCCGAGCAGTACTTC,CASSLRVHRGSEQYF
TRBV29-1,TRBJ1-1,.,.,13,TGCAGCGCATCGGGGCCTTTGAACACTGAAGCTTTCTTT,CSASGPLNTEAFF
TRBV7-9,TRBJ2-7,.,.,13,TGTGCCAGCAGCCCTGACTCGTCTTACGAGCAGTACTTC,CASSPDSSYEQYF
TRBV6-2/TRBV6-3,TRBJ2-3,.,TRBD2,15,TGTGCCAGCAGTATTCTAGCGGGGGGCACAGATACGCAGTATTTT,CASSILAGGTDTQYF